This TCR beta chain appears in the sequencing data of a study of cytomegalovirus exposure and HLA in healthy donors. The study, taken as a whole, reports: Immune exposure information comprised only CMV serostatus. Certain indistinguishable V segments, among them TRBV6-2 and TRBV6-3, were excluded.

Donors were nominally healthy when sampled, though unrecorded immune exposures were likely. This clone was seen ten or more times. Its antigen is not known. Per the germline V gene, CDR1 is SNHLY and CDR2 is FYNNEI. The CDR3 extends over 12 amino acids. Trimming cost V 8 bases and J 7 bases, with 11 bases left between them. Primers for the PCR totalled 60 Vbeta and 13 Jbeta. The data were produced by immunoSEQ multiplex PCR, yet TCRdb's version contains in-frame clones alone and is incomplete. The table records 250,000 or so clones, 70% to 90% of them present only once. The V gene is TRBV2, the J gene TRBJ1-4; D gene unclear. This TCR was recovered from an older woman in good health and CMV-seropositive. Sequencing was done on a sample of PBMCs. The CDR3 DNA follows: TGTGCCAGCCGTGCGACTCGTGAAAAACTGTTTTTT. It is translated as CASRATREKLFF. Based on the CDR3 plus reference TRBV2 and TRBJ1-4, the full variable domain is EPEVTQTPSHQVTQMGQEVILRCVPISNHLYFYWYRQILGQKVEFLVSFYNNEISEKSEIFDDQFSVERPDGSNFTLKIRSTKLEDSAMYFCASRATREKLFFGSGTQLSVL.